The clone carrying this T cell receptor (beta chain) was seen only a few times. The data derive from a study of regulatory T cells in long-lasting Graves disease. Sequencing libraries for TCR beta were prepared with iRepertoire HTBI primers and Arm-PCR of CDR3 regions. Authors' analysis steps: Identification across samples found more than 55 TRBV and 12 to 15 TRBJ segments. TCRdb ran MiXCR on the multiplex PCR reads and lists one entry per CDR3 protein. None of the V and J calls come from the authors' own analysis; TCRdb made them. The table lists 350,000 to 500,000 distinct CDR3 sequences, less than 15% of them singletons, with roughly 18% in the top ten. The V end lost 2 bases, the J end lost 7 bases, and 11 bases lay between the germline ends. The CDR3 is 12 residues long. CDR1 and CDR2 (germline): SQVTM, ANQGSEA. As to time point: newly diagnosed GD, antithyroid drugs for less than 3 months. PBMCs provided the RNA from which the TCR library was made.

This sample also belongs to another study, concerning T cells in Graves' hyperthyroidism and ophthalmopathy. As that study records: A first-round RT-PCR of the TCR CDR3 used the HTBI primer set.

This clonotype was obtained from a woman aged 50 to 60 with Graves disease. This rearrangement joins TRBV29-1 to TRBJ1-1; tentatively, D is TRBD1 (5 bases). The sample was peripheral blood mononuclear cells (PBMCs), taken at new diagnosis, from a patient treated with antithyroid drugs. The CDR3 region has the DNA TGCAGCGTTGAACGGGGGGGGGGTGAAGCTTTCTTT. Translating gives CSVERGGGEAFF.